This is a list of T cell receptor beta chains from one sample in a study of blood T cell repertoires in COVID-19. Libraries were prepared by immunoSEQ multiplex PCR; TCRdb keeps only in-frame clonotypes and omits some of them. The sample carries approximately 480,000 clones, approximately 92% recorded once. Sequencing used peripheral blood. Source of these receptors: a man aged 18 to 29 with COVID-19, enrolled during active disease. CDR3s include the opening cysteine and the closing phenylalanine or tryptophan. Each record gives: CDR3 protein, CDR3 DNA, J gene, V gene, D gene, clone size. The D gene is left open where the match is weak. Expanded clones get a size class; other rows say once, few or many, or leave the size out.

CDR3aa: CASSPQAGYGYTF
CDR3nt: TGTGCCAGCAGCCCCCAGGCAGGGTATGGCTACACCTTC
j_gene: TRBJ1-2
v_gene: TRBV6-5
d_gene: NA
abundance: NA

CDR3aa: CASSHDMSTEAFF
CDR3nt: TGTGCCAGCAGCCATGACATGAGCACTGAAGCTTTCTTT
j_gene: TRBJ1-1
v_gene: TRBV7-9
d_gene: NA
abundance: NA

CDR3aa: CASSLTGLRETYNEQFF
CDR3nt: TGTGCCAGCTCACTCACGGGTCTGCGGGAGACATACAATGAGCAGTTCTTC
j_gene: TRBJ2-1
v_gene: TRBV18
d_gene: TRBD2
abundance: NA

CDR3aa: CAWSVGTGAYEQYF
CDR3nt: TGTGCCTGGAGTGTAGGGACAGGGGCCTACGAGCAGTACTTC
j_gene: TRBJ2-7
v_gene: TRBV30
d_gene: TRBD1
abundance: NA

CDR3aa: CATSPNSGNEGETQYF
CDR3nt: TGTGCCACCAGTCCGAACAGCGGGAACGAAGGAGAGACCCAGTACTTC
j_gene: TRBJ2-5
v_gene: TRBV24-1
d_gene: TRBD2
abundance: many

CDR3aa: CAIRSGTDSGNTIYF
CDR3nt: TGCGCCATCCGGTCCGGGACAGACTCTGGAAACACCATATATTTT
j_gene: TRBJ1-3
v_gene: TRBV23-1
d_gene: TRBD1
abundance: NA

CDR3aa: CASVAGSLTDTQYF
CDR3nt: TGTGCCAGCGTAGCGGGATCGCTCACAGATACGCAGTATTTT
j_gene: TRBJ2-3
v_gene: TRBV25-1
d_gene: TRBD2
abundance: NA

CDR3aa: CASSLGSAAVDTQYF
CDR3nt: TGTGCCAGCAGCTTAGGATCTGCGGCGGTAGATACGCAGTATTTT
j_gene: TRBJ2-3
v_gene: TRBV7-8
d_gene: NA
abundance: NA

CDR3aa: CASSAQGAIYNSPLHF
CDR3nt: TGTGCCAGTAGTGCGCAGGGGGCGATTTATAATTCACCCCTCCACTTT
j_gene: TRBJ1-6
v_gene: TRBV19
d_gene: TRBD1
abundance: NA

CDR3aa: CSVEGSGSSYNEQFF
CDR3nt: TGCAGCGTTGAAGGGTCGGGAAGCTCCTACAATGAGCAGTTCTTC
j_gene: TRBJ2-1
v_gene: TRBV29-1
d_gene: NA
abundance: NA

CDR3aa: CASRRDRRDTEAFF
CDR3nt: TGTGCCAGCAGAAGAGACAGGCGAGACACTGAAGCTTTCTTT
j_gene: TRBJ1-1
v_gene: TRBV6-5
d_gene: NA
abundance: NA

CDR3aa: CASSDSTFGDGYTF
CDR3nt: TGTGCCAGCAGTGACTCCACGTTCGGGGATGGCTACACCTTC
j_gene: TRBJ1-2
v_gene: TRBV6-4
d_gene: NA
abundance: NA

CDR3aa: CASSLDLSGTGRGNEKLFF
CDR3nt: TGTGCCAGCAGCTTAGACCTTTCGGGGACAGGGCGAGGGAATGAAAAACTGTTTTTT
j_gene: TRBJ1-4
v_gene: TRBV7-9
d_gene: TRBD1
abundance: NA

CDR3aa: CASSGLAGGENNEQFF
CDR3nt: TGTGCCAGTAGTGGGCTAGCGGGAGGAGAGAACAATGAGCAGTTCTTC
j_gene: TRBJ2-1
v_gene: TRBV19
d_gene: TRBD2
abundance: NA

CDR3aa: CASRTGPGTQYF
CDR3nt: TGTGCCAGTCGGACAGGACCGGGGACCCAGTACTTC
j_gene: TRBJ2-5
v_gene: TRBV6-5
d_gene: TRBD1
abundance: NA

CDR3aa: CASSFDIDTDTQYF
CDR3nt: TGCGCCAGCAGCTTCGACATAGACACAGATACGCAGTATTTT
j_gene: TRBJ2-3
v_gene: TRBV5-1
d_gene: NA
abundance: NA

CDR3aa: CASSVVPGGPDTQYF
CDR3nt: TGTGCCAGCAGCGTAGTCCCGGGAGGGCCCGATACGCAGTATTTT
j_gene: TRBJ2-3
v_gene: TRBV9
d_gene: TRBD2
abundance: NA

CDR3aa: CASSLTDRSNQPQHF
CDR3nt: TGTGCCAGCAGTTTGACCGACAGGAGCAATCAGCCCCAGCATTTT
j_gene: TRBJ1-5
v_gene: TRBV28
d_gene: NA
abundance: NA

CDR3aa: CASSPPLTTGTNYGYTF
CDR3nt: TGCGCCAGCAGCCCTCCCCTTACGACAGGCACTAACTATGGCTACACCTTC
j_gene: TRBJ1-2
v_gene: TRBV5-1
d_gene: NA
abundance: once

CDR3aa: CASSGDYSLNSYNEQFF
CDR3nt: TGTGCCAGCAGCGGAGATTATTCCCTGAACTCCTACAATGAGCAGTTCTTC
j_gene: TRBJ2-1
v_gene: TRBV9
d_gene: NA
abundance: NA

CDR3aa: CASSHGRTSGSQETQYF
CDR3nt: TGCGCCAGCAGCCATGGAAGGACTAGCGGGAGCCAAGAGACCCAGTACTTC
j_gene: TRBJ2-5
v_gene: TRBV4-1
d_gene: TRBD2
abundance: NA

CDR3aa: CASSLERGDSSGANVLTF
CDR3nt: TGTGCCAGCAGCTTGGAGCGGGGGGACTCTTCTGGGGCCAACGTCCTGACTTTC
j_gene: TRBJ2-6
v_gene: TRBV5-4
d_gene: TRBD2
abundance: NA

CDR3aa: CASSHLGGEAFF
CDR3nt: TGTGCCAGCAGTCATCTAGGCGGTGAAGCTTTCTTT
j_gene: TRBJ1-1
v_gene: TRBV12-3/TRBV12-4
d_gene: NA
abundance: NA

CDR3aa: CASSFASGSINF
CDR3nt: NA
j_gene: TRBJ2-7
v_gene: TRBV12-3/TRBV12-4
d_gene: NA
abundance: NA

CDR3aa: CASSGQRGNNEQFF
CDR3nt: TGCGCCAGCAGTGGTCAGAGGGGGAACAATGAGCAGTTCTTC
j_gene: TRBJ2-1
v_gene: TRBV10-1
d_gene: NA
abundance: NA

CDR3aa: CSASPTIGGSTDTQYF
CDR3nt: TGCAGTGCTAGTCCCACGATCGGGGGGTCCACAGATACGCAGTATTTT
j_gene: TRBJ2-3
v_gene: TRBV20-1
d_gene: TRBD2
abundance: NA

CDR3aa: CASIARGHREETQYF
CDR3nt: TGTGCCAGCATTGCAAGGGGACATCGTGAGGAGACCCAGTACTTC
j_gene: TRBJ2-5
v_gene: TRBV7-9
d_gene: NA
abundance: NA

CDR3aa: CASSYSEKDSSFF
CDR3nt: TGTGCCAGCAGTTACTCTGAAAAGGACAGCTCGTTTTTT
j_gene: TRBJ1-4
v_gene: TRBV6-2/TRBV6-3
d_gene: NA
abundance: NA

CDR3aa: CASRETGGNNQPQHF
CDR3nt: TGTGCCAGCAGGGAGACAGGGGGGAACAATCAGCCCCAGCATTTT
j_gene: TRBJ1-5
v_gene: TRBV28
d_gene: TRBD1
abundance: NA

CDR3aa: CASSAGTGGYNEQFF
CDR3nt: TGTGCCAGCAGCGCAGGGACAGGGGGTTACAATGAGCAGTTCTTC
j_gene: TRBJ2-1
v_gene: TRBV5-8
d_gene: TRBD1
abundance: NA

CDR3aa: CASGGLAGAVGELFF
CDR3nt: TGTGCCAGCGGGGGACTAGCGGGAGCGGTCGGGGAGCTGTTTTTT
j_gene: TRBJ2-2
v_gene: TRBV25-1
d_gene: TRBD2
abundance: NA

CDR3aa: CASSLLISGGPGELFF
CDR3nt: TGCGCCAGCAGCTTGTTGATATCGGGAGGGCCCGGGGAGCTGTTTTTT
j_gene: TRBJ2-2
v_gene: TRBV5-1
d_gene: TRBD2
abundance: NA

CDR3aa: CASRAVFAYEQYF
CDR3nt: TGTGCCAGCAGGGCAGTGTTTGCCTACGAGCAGTACTTC
j_gene: TRBJ2-7
v_gene: TRBV6-5
d_gene: NA
abundance: NA

CDR3aa: CASSNLADYNEQFF
CDR3nt: TGTGCCAGCAGCAACCTAGCGGACTACAATGAGCAGTTCTTC
j_gene: TRBJ2-1
v_gene: TRBV14
d_gene: TRBD2
abundance: NA

CDR3aa: CASSLLTGGITGELFF
CDR3nt: TGTGCCAGCAGTCTTCTCACAGGGGGGATCACCGGGGAGCTGTTTTTT
j_gene: TRBJ2-2
v_gene: TRBV5-5
d_gene: TRBD1
abundance: once

CDR3aa: CASSNHRQGAVQETQYF
CDR3nt: TGTGCCAGCAGTAACCATCGACAGGGGGCGGTTCAAGAGACCCAGTACTTC
j_gene: TRBJ2-5
v_gene: TRBV6-2/TRBV6-3
d_gene: TRBD1
abundance: NA

CDR3aa: CATSNQYTDTQYF
CDR3nt: TGTGCCACCAGTAACCAGTACACAGATACGCAGTATTTT
j_gene: TRBJ2-3
v_gene: TRBV24-1
d_gene: NA
abundance: NA

CDR3aa: CASSQTPLLDRSSYEQYF
CDR3nt: TGTGCCAGCTCACAAACTCCCCTCCTGGACAGGTCATCCTACGAGCAGTACTTC
j_gene: TRBJ2-7
v_gene: TRBV18
d_gene: TRBD1
abundance: NA

CDR3aa: CASSWGTGGNTGELFF
CDR3nt: TGTGCCAGTAGCTGGGGAACGGGGGGGAACACCGGGGAGCTGTTTTTT
j_gene: TRBJ2-2
v_gene: TRBV19
d_gene: TRBD2
abundance: NA

CDR3aa: CASSELGTRGYEQYF
CDR3nt: TGTGCCAGCAGTGAACTGGGGACTAGGGGGTACGAGCAGTACTTC
j_gene: TRBJ2-7
v_gene: TRBV2
d_gene: TRBD2
abundance: once

CDR3aa: CASSLQGPYNEQFF
CDR3nt: TGTGCCAGCAGCCTACAGGGTCCGTACAATGAGCAGTTCTTC
j_gene: TRBJ2-1
v_gene: TRBV6-5
d_gene: NA
abundance: NA

CDR3aa: CASSHGGQAFEAFF
CDR3nt: TGTGCCAGCAGTCACGGGGGGCAGGCCTTTGAAGCTTTCTTT
j_gene: TRBJ1-1
v_gene: TRBV27
d_gene: NA
abundance: NA

CDR3aa: CASSRTGGSPLHF
CDR3nt: TGTGCCAGCAGTAGGACAGGGGGGTCACCCCTCCACTTT
j_gene: TRBJ1-6
v_gene: TRBV12-3/TRBV12-4
d_gene: TRBD1
abundance: NA

CDR3aa: CASSLSWNTEAFF
CDR3nt: TGCGCCAGCAGCCTAAGCTGGAACACTGAAGCTTTCTTT
j_gene: TRBJ1-1
v_gene: TRBV4-1
d_gene: NA
abundance: once

CDR3aa: CASSQAISGGPWETQYF
CDR3nt: TGCGCCAGCAGCCAAGCGATTAGCGGGGGGCCCTGGGAGACCCAGTACTTC
j_gene: TRBJ2-5
v_gene: TRBV4-1
d_gene: TRBD2
abundance: NA

CDR3aa: CASSPSGGSSYNEQFF
CDR3nt: TGTGCCAGCAGCCCGAGCGGGGGAAGCTCCTACAATGAGCAGTTCTTC
j_gene: TRBJ2-1
v_gene: TRBV7-3
d_gene: TRBD2
abundance: NA

CDR3aa: CAWSVTLASYNEQFF
CDR3nt: TGTGCCTGGAGTGTAACGCTAGCGAGTTACAATGAGCAGTTCTTC
j_gene: TRBJ2-1
v_gene: TRBV30
d_gene: NA
abundance: NA

CDR3aa: CASSSRDNYGYTF
CDR3nt: TGTGCCAGCAGCTCGAGGGATAACTATGGCTACACCTTC
j_gene: TRBJ1-2
v_gene: TRBV5-5
d_gene: NA
abundance: NA

CDR3aa: CASSLAGGGPRETQYF
CDR3nt: TGTGCCAGCAGCCTGGCTGGGGGGGGGCCGAGGGAGACCCAGTACTTC
j_gene: TRBJ2-5
v_gene: TRBV7-9
d_gene: NA
abundance: NA

CDR3aa: CASSEPGQGLYEQYF
CDR3nt: TGTGCCAGCAGCGAGCCGGGACAGGGCCTATACGAGCAGTACTTC
j_gene: TRBJ2-7
v_gene: TRBV14
d_gene: TRBD1
abundance: NA

CDR3aa: CASSMTDSGNTIYF
CDR3nt: TGTGCCAGCAGCATGACAGACTCTGGAAACACCATATATTTT
j_gene: TRBJ1-3
v_gene: TRBV5-5
d_gene: NA
abundance: few

CDR3aa: CASSAGTGVYEQYF
CDR3nt: TGTGCCAGCAGCGCCGGGACAGGGGTGTACGAGCAGTACTTC
j_gene: TRBJ2-7
v_gene: TRBV27
d_gene: TRBD1
abundance: NA